This entry is about one T cell receptor (beta chain). The data were taken from a study of monozygotic twins with inflammatory bowel disease. Germline CDR1 and CDR2: DFQATT and SNEGSKA (reference sequence). This CDR3 is 15 amino acids long. TCRdb reprocessed the 5' RACE reads and stores each CDR3 protein as one record, lacking DNA. This table holds more than 300,000 distinct CDR3 sequences. Sequencing was carried out using blood. V usage is TRBV20-1 and J usage is TRBJ2-1; with no DNA, the TCRdb D assignment of TRBD1 cannot be verified. The sequence was obtained from a human donor with ulcerative colitis or Crohn's disease, or a healthy co-twin of an affected twin (not recorded which). The CDR3 sequence is CSARAPGQGRYGQFF.